A single sample gave rise to the 28 T cell receptor beta chains below, sequenced in a study of T cells in Graves' hyperthyroidism and ophthalmopathy. RNA transcripts yielded amplified TCR beta CDR3 regions. The HTBI primer set drove a first-round RT-PCR of the TCR CDR3. MiXCR, run by TCRdb on the multiplex PCR reads, gives a single entry per CDR3 protein. The sample yields under 700,000 distinct CDR3 sequences, just over 45% seen once. The sample was peripheral blood or thyroid tissue (not recorded which). The receptors were sampled from a woman aged 18-30 years with Graves' hyperthyroidism.

The chain uses TRBV7-2 and TRBJ1-5; a possible D gene is TRBD1 (5 bases). The CDR3 has 16 amino acids. Germline V gene lookup returns CDR1 SGHTA and CDR2 FQGNSA. V lost 5 bases to trimming and J lost 7 bases, with 21 bases between them. CDR3 in amino acids: CASSQESWGRLQPQHF. CDR3 sequence (DNA): TGTGCCAGCAGCCAAGAGTCCTGGGGACGACTGCAGCCCCAGCATTTT. Based on the CDR3 plus reference TRBV7-2 and TRBJ1-5, the full variable domain is GAGVSQSPSNKVTEKGKDVELRCDPISGHTALYWYRQSLGQGLEFLIYFQGNSAPDKSGLPSDRFSAERTGGSVSTLTIQRTQQEDSAVYLCASSQESWGRLQPQHFGDGTRLSIL.

This clonotype has ten or more counts. A junction boundary mismatches the germline segment, possibly from a read error. The chain couples TRBV5-1 to TRBJ2-7; the match to TRBD2 covers 7 bases. CDR3 length: 14 residues. CDR1 and CDR2 (germline): SGHRS, YFSETQ. The CDR3 DNA reads TGTGCCAGCAGTTTTTCTAGCGGCTCCTACGAGCAGTACTTC. It specifies CASSFSSGSYEQYF.

CDR3 amino acids: CASIPLAVQETQYF. The CDR3 DNA reads TGTGCCAGCATCCCTCTAGCGGTCCAAGAGACCCAGTACTTC. V gene TRBV7-7 combines with J gene TRBJ2-5; TRBD2 aligns across 7 bases. This CDR3 spans 14 amino acids. V dropped 7 bases and J dropped 1; count of bases not matched to a gene: 6. Germline V gene lookup returns CDR1 SSHAT and CDR2 FNYEAQ (reference sequence). Complete variable domain (other parts from reference TRBV7-7 and TRBJ2-5): GAGVSQSPRYKVTKRGQDVTLRCDPISSHATLYWYQQALGQGPEFLTYFNYEAQPDKSGLPSDRFSAERPEGSISTLTIQRTEQRDSAMYRCASIPLAVQETQYFGPGTRLLVL.

The V gene is TRBV29-1, the J gene TRBJ1-1, with 7 bases that match TRBD1. V dropped 3 bases and J dropped 5; count of bases not matched to a gene: 6. The CDR3 runs 13 residues. Germline V lookup: CDR1 SQVTM, CDR2 ANQGSEA. DNA for the CDR3: TGCAGCGTTGAGGACAGGAAGGAGACTGAAGCTTTCTTT. It codes for CSVEDRKETEAFF.

This clonotype was observed once. A clone one base away is much larger, so this may be a read error. The chain combines TRBV2 with TRBJ1-4; tentatively, D is TRBD1 (5 bases). Germline CDR1 reads SNHLY; CDR2 reads FYNNEI. The CDR3 is 14 amino acids. V was cut by 6 bases and J by 8 bases, with 16 bases left in between. The CDR3 nucleotides are TGTGCCAGCAGCTATCCGGGGGACCGAGAAAAACTGTTTTTT. This sequence encodes CASSYPGDREKLFF.

This clonotype has ten or more counts. The genes are TRBV2 and TRBJ1-5, with 7 nucleotides matching TRBD1. The CDR3 covers 14 residues. V lost 6 bases to trimming and J lost 6 bases; unmatched junction nucleotides: 8. Germline CDR1 reads SNHLY; CDR2 reads FYNNEI. CDR3 in amino acids: CASRTGLGGQPQHF. In DNA form, the CDR3 reads TGTGCCAGCAGGACAGGGTTAGGGGGTCAGCCCCAGCATTTT. The full variable domain, in which reference TRBV2 and TRBJ1-5 provide the parts outside the CDR3, is EPEVTQTPSHQVTQMGQEVILRCVPISNHLYFYWYRQILGQKVEFLVSFYNNEISEKSEIFDDQFSVERPDGSNFTLKIRSTKLEDSAMYFCASRTGLGGQPQHFGDGTRLSIL.

This clonotype was seen a handful of times. The chain couples TRBV20-1 to TRBJ2-7; no reliable D call. Germline V gene lookup returns CDR1 DFQATT and CDR2 SNEGSKA (reference sequence). The CDR3 extends over 14 amino acids. The V gene lost 0 bases and the J gene lost 0 bases, with 9 bases spanning the gap. CDR3 nucleotide sequence: TGCAGTGCTAGAGAAGGCTTTTACTCCTACGAGCAGTACTTC. Encoded protein: CSAREGFYSYEQYF.

This clonotype was counted between two and nine times. The chain employs TRBV7-9 and TRBJ2-7, with D unresolved. With 3 bases removed from V and 2 bases from J, the gap between germline ends came to 11 bases. The germline V gene has CDR1 SEHNR and CDR2 FQNEAQ (reference sequence). The CDR3 covers 14 residues. Here the CDR3 reads CASSFDTATYEQYF. In DNA, the CDR3 is TGTGCCAGCAGCTTTGACACGGCCACCTACGAGCAGTACTTC. Based on the CDR3 plus reference TRBV7-9 and TRBJ2-7, the full variable domain is DTGVSQNPRHKITKRGQNVTFRCDPISEHNRLYWYRQTLGQGPEFLTYFQNEAQLEKSRLLSDRFSAERPKGSFSTLEIQRTEQGDSAMYLCASSFDTATYEQYFGPGTRLTVT.

As concerns this clonotype: One base away lies a much larger clone, so this may be a sequencing read error. V is TRBV7-6 and J is TRBJ2-7; 12 bases align to TRBD2. Germline V gene sequence: CDR1 SGHVS, CDR2 FNYEAQ. CDR3 length equals 16 residues. The CDR3 sequence is CASSSTGLAGSYGQYF. The CDR3 region has the DNA TGTGCCAGCAGCTCAACTGGACTAGCGGGGTCCTACGGGCAGTACTTC.

This clonotype was observed many times. The V and J genes are TRBV10-3 and TRBJ1-1, with 7 bases fitting TRBD1. Germline V gene data show CDR1 as ENHRY and CDR2 as SYGVKD. The CDR3 totals 14 residues. J gave up 2 bases and V 5 bases, and 5 bases lay outside the gene matches. This CDR3 reads CAISRQGLNTEAFF. The CDR3, as DNA: TGTGCCATCAGTCGACAGGGACTAAACACTGAAGCTTTCTTT.

This clonotype was seen a few times. This chain links TRBV20-1 with TRBJ1-5; no reliable D call. V was clipped by 0 bases and J by 9 bases, with 9 bases between them. Per germline, CDR1 DFQATT and CDR2 SNEGSKA (reference sequence). The CDR3 is made up of 12 amino acids. This CDR3 reads CSARDIGRPQHF. The CDR3 DNA sequence: TGCAGTGCTAGAGATATAGGGAGGCCCCAGCATTTT.

The chain employs TRBV25-1 and TRBJ1-2; tentatively, D is TRBD1 (5 bases). This CDR3 is 14 amino acids long. V was pared by 6 bases and J by 8 bases, with 19 bases between. Germline CDR1 is MGHDK and CDR2 is SYGVNS. As DNA, the CDR3 is TGTGCCAGCAGCGTGGGCGCCGGGGGTGTAGGCTACACCTTC. It translates to CASSVGAGGVGYTF.

This clonotype was recorded at least ten times. The rearrangement joins TRBV24-1 to TRBJ1-2; D remains unclear. The CDR3 runs to 13 residues. Trimming took 5 bases from V and 7 from J, leaving 13 bases between them. Germline assignment: CDR1 KGHDR and CDR2 SFDVKD. The CDR3 loop reads CATSGGIASGYTF. The CDR3 DNA reads as TGTGCCACCAGTGGGGGTATAGCGAGTGGCTACACCTTC.

The chain links TRBV25-1 to TRBJ2-3; 8 bases line up with TRBD2. Germline values: CDR1 MGHDK, CDR2 SYGVNS. J was trimmed by 0 bases and V by 6 bases; bases with no gene match: 8. CDR3 size: 16 residues. The chain's CDR3 is CASSLFSGTSTDTQYF. The CDR3 DNA sequence: TGTGCCAGCAGCTTATTTAGCGGGACTAGCACAGATACGCAGTATTTT.

The chain carries TRBV7-2 and TRBJ1-6; possible D gene TRBD1, 6 bases. Germline CDR1 and CDR2: SGHTA and FQGNSA. Trimming pared 1 base from V and 8 bases from J, leaving 12 bases between. The CDR3 loop spans 15 amino acids. The DNA of the CDR3 is TGTGCCAGCAGCTTAGGGGCAGGGGCTGATTCACCCCTCCACTTT. Translation gives CASSLGAGADSPLHF.

This clonotype was seen at least ten times. V is TRBV29-1 and J is TRBJ1-3; 7 bases map to TRBD1. CDR1 is SQVTM, CDR2 ANQGSEA, per germline. The trim removed 7 bases at V and 4 bases at J, leaving 7 bases unmatched. The CDR3 is made up of 13 amino acids. The CDR3 region has the DNA TGCAGCGCGGTGACAGGGCTGGGAAACACCATATATTTT. It specifies CSAVTGLGNTIYF.

V and J are TRBV29-1 and TRBJ1-2; unclear D gene. The CDR3 has 9 residues. Germline V gene data show CDR1 as SQVTM and CDR2 as ANQGSEA. The CDR3 loop is CSRTYGYTF. The DNA for the CDR3 is TGCAGTCGAACCTATGGCTACACCTTC.

CDR3 DNA sequence: TGCAGTGCCTGGAGGAAGCACAATCAGCCCCAGCATTTT. It translates to CSAWRKHNQPQHF. This sequence joins TRBV20-1 and TRBJ1-5; D not certain. CDR1 and CDR2 from the germline V gene are DFQATT and SNEGSKA (reference sequence). CDR3 length: 13 residues. V lost 6 bases and J 3 bases, leaving 12 bases between the germline ends.

This clonotype showed up just a few times. J is TRBJ1-2 and V is TRBV7-9; D unresolved. The ends were cut back, 5 bases at V and 1 base at J, with 11 bases in the middle. This CDR3 is built from 14 residues. Germline V CDR1 and CDR2: SEHNR, FQNEAQ (reference sequence). Here the CDR3 reads CASSRTELNYGYTF. Here the CDR3 DNA reads TGTGCCAGCAGCCGGACGGAACTTAACTATGGCTACACCTTC.

This clonotype was observed many times. The chain employs TRBV10-3 and TRBJ1-2; TRBD1 agrees at 9 bases. The CDR3 is 15 amino acids. Germline trimming cut 10 bases from V and 2 bases from J; bases unmatched to any gene: 11. CDR1 ENHRY and CDR2 SYGVKD come from the germline V gene. CDR3 nucleotides: TGTGCCAGTACGGACAGGGGACCCCGGAACTATGGCTACACCTTC. Translating it yields CASTDRGPRNYGYTF.

The rearrangement links TRBV29-1 to TRBJ1-1; 8 nucleotides agree with TRBD1. There are 14 residues in the CDR3. Germline V CDR1 and CDR2: SQVTM, ANQGSEA. The CDR3 loop is CSYYGTGQNTEAFF. The CDR3 DNA reads as TGCAGTTACTATGGGACAGGCCAGAACACTGAAGCTTTCTTT.

J is TRBJ2-7 and V is TRBV2; 7 nucleotides align to TRBD1. The germline gives CDR1 SNHLY, CDR2 FYNNEI. J gave up 4 bases and V 1 base, and 16 bases lay outside the gene matches. The CDR3 has 18 residues. In nucleotides, the CDR3 is TGTGCCAGCAGTGAAGTTATCGGTAGGAGACAGGGTACGTACGAGCAGTACTTC. This codes for CASSEVIGRRQGTYEQYF.

This chain connects TRBV7-8 to TRBJ1-4, with D unclear. Trimming removed 8 bases at V and 0 bases at J, with 16 bases between. Germline lookup yields CDR1 SGHVS and CDR2 FQNEAQ. CDR3 length: 16 residues. CDR3 nucleotide sequence: TGTGCCAGCTCACCATTTGCAGCAGCAACTAATGAAAAACTGTTTTTT. Translation: CASSPFAAATNEKLFF.

The table lists this clonotype with many counts. This sequence joins TRBV29-1 and TRBJ1-1; D might be TRBD1 (5 bases). The germline gives CDR1 SQVTM, CDR2 ANQGSEA. Trimming took 6 bases from V and 10 from J, leaving 15 bases between them. This CDR3 spans 11 amino acids. This CDR3 is CSVTPEGLAFF. CDR3 nucleotides: TGCAGCGTCACCCCTGAGGGGCTAGCTTTCTTT.

The chain has TRBV20-1 and TRBJ1-1; 10 bases line up with TRBD1. V shed 7 bases and J 6 bases; nucleotides not matched to a gene: 11. The CDR3 has 14 amino acids. In germline, CDR1 is DFQATT, CDR2 SNEGSKA (reference sequence). This CDR3 is CSGRWDRGVAEAFF. The CDR3 DNA reads as TGCAGTGGGAGATGGGACAGGGGAGTCGCTGAAGCTTTCTTT.

In this sample, this clonotype turned up many times. CDR3 protein: CSVGSTTF. CDR3 nucleotides: TGCAGCGTGGGGTCAACCACCTTC. The chain couples TRBV29-1 to TRBJ1-2; D remains unclear. Per the germline V gene, CDR1 is SQVTM and CDR2 is ANQGSEA. The CDR3 extends over 8 amino acids. Between the trimmed V and J ends, which lost 6 bases and 13 bases, there was a span of 9 bases. The variable domain in full, with the rest retrieved from reference TRBV29-1 and TRBJ1-2, is SAVISQKPSRDICQRGTSLTIQCQVDSQVTMMFWYRQQPGQSLTLIATANQGSEATYESGFVIDKFPISRPNLTFSTLTVSNMSPEDSSIYLCSVGSTTFGSGTRLTVV.

This rearrangement joins TRBV2 to TRBJ1-2, with D tentatively TRBD1 (6 bases). The CDR3 contains 13 residues. CDR1 and CDR2 from the germline V gene are SNHLY and FYNNEI. The V end lost 7 bases, the J end lost 3 bases, and 12 bases lay between the germline ends. The DNA of the CDR3 is TGTGCCAGCAAGGGGGTGGCCTACTATGGCTACACCTTC. Translating it yields CASKGVAYYGYTF. Full variable domain (outside the CDR3, taken from reference TRBV2 and TRBJ1-2): EPEVTQTPSHQVTQMGQEVILRCVPISNHLYFYWYRQILGQKVEFLVSFYNNEISEKSEIFDDQFSVERPDGSNFTLKIRSTKLEDSAMYFCASKGVAYYGYTFGSGTRLTVV.

The gene calls are TRBV20-1 and TRBJ2-5; possible D gene TRBD1, 5 bases. This CDR3 is 15 amino acids long. Trimming took 1 base from V and 2 from J, leaving 14 bases between them. CDR1 and CDR2 (germline): DFQATT, SNEGSKA (reference sequence). Written as DNA, the CDR3 is TGCAGTGCTAGAGCGGGTGGGGCAGTACAAGAGACCCAGTACTTC. Its translation is CSARAGGAVQETQYF.